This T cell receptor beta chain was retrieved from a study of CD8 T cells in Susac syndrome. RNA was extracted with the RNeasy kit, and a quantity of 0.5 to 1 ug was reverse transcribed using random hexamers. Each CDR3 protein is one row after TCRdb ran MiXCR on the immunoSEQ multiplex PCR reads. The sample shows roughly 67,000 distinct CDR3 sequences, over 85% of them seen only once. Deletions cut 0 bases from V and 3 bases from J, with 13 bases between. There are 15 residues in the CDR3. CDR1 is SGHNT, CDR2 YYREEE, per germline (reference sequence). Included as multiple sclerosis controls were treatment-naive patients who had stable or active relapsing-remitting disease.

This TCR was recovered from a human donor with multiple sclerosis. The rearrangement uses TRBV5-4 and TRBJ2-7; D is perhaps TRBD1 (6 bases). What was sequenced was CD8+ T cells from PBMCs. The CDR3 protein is CASSLEGDKNYEQYF. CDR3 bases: TGTGCCAGCAGCTTGGAGGGGGACAAAAACTACGAGCAGTACTTC.